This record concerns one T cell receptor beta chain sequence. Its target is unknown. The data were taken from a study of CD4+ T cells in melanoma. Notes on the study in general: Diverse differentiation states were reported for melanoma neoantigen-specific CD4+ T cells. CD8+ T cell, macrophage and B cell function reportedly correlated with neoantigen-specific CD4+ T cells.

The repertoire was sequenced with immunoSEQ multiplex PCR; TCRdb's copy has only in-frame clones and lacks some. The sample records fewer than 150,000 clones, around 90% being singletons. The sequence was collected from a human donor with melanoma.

The CDR3 region is CASGFRSGGSTDTQYF. CDR3 in DNA: TGTGCTAGTGGTTTTAGGAGCGGGGGGAGCACAGATACGCAGTATTTT. The chain recombines TRBV12-5 with TRBJ2-3; 9 nucleotides agree with TRBD2. Germline V lookup: CDR1 LGHNT, CDR2 FRNRAP. Trimming cost V 3 bases and J 0 bases; bases outside gene matches: 4. This CDR3 has 16 amino acids. Together with reference TRBV12-5 and TRBJ2-3, the CDR3 gives the full variable domain: DARVTQTPRHKVTEMGQEVTMRCQPILGHNTVFWYRQTMMQGLELLAYFRNRAPLDDSGMPKDRFSAEMPDATLATLKIQPSEPRDSAVYFCASGFRSGGSTDTQYFGPGTRLTVL.